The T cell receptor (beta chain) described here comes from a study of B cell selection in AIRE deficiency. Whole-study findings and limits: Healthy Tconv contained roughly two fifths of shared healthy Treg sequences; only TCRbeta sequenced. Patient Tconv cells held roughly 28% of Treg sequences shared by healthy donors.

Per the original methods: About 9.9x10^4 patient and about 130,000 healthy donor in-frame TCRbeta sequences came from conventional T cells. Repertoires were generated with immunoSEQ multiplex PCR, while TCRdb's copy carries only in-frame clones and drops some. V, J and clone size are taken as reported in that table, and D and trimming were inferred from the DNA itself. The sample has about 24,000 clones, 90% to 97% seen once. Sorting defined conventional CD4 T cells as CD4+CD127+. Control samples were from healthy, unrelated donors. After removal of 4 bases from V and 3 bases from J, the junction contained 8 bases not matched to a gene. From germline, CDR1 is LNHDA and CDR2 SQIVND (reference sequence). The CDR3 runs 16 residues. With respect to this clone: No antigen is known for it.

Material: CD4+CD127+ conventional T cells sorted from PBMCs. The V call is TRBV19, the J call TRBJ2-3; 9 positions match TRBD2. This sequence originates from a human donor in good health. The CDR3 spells CASSNPAGGGTDTQYF. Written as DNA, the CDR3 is TGTGCCAGTAGTAATCCAGCGGGGGGCGGGACAGATACGCAGTATTTT.